The source of this T cell receptor (beta chain) is a study of control samples from healthy donors and cancer patients. Measured with immunoSEQ multiplex PCR; TCRdb has only the in-frame clones, and not every one. Of approximately 82,000 clones in the sample, 80% to 90% were seen once. Looked up from germline, CDR1 is LGHDT and CDR2 is YNNKEL (reference sequence). V was shortened by 5 bases and J by 12 bases, with 14 bases between the two germline ends. The CDR3 has 12 amino acids. This clone was observed a handful of times. The receptor's source is a man over 45 in good health. The gene calls are TRBV3-1 (or the pseudogene TRBV3-2) and TRBJ2-1; D not resolved. Material: blood. The CDR3: CASSGLMTRQFF. The CDR3 DNA reads as TGTGCCAGCAGCGGGCTCATGACTCGGCAGTTCTTC.